This is a list of T cell receptor beta chains from one sample in a study of T-cell memory formation after mild COVID-19. TCRdb reprocessed the 5' RACE reads via MiXCR and lists one record per CDR3 protein. The sample holds approximately 240,000 distinct CDR3 sequences, around 17% seen once. Sample: PBMCs or a T cell subset sorted from them (not recorded which). These receptors were taken from a man younger than 30 who had mild COVID-19 (a few samples of this study predate the infection). Cell type and time point are not known. The CDR3 runs from the conserved cysteine through the conserved F or W.

v_gene: TRBV7-3
j_gene: TRBJ2-5
CDR3aa: CASSLMGREETQYF

v_gene: TRBV7-2
j_gene: TRBJ2-2
CDR3aa: CASRASAGGYTGELFF

v_gene: TRBV5-1
j_gene: TRBJ1-1
CDR3aa: CASSLLGARAEAFF

v_gene: TRBV10-3
j_gene: TRBJ2-3
CDR3aa: CAISAGQGSTDTQYF

v_gene: TRBV10-3
j_gene: TRBJ1-2
CDR3aa: CAISESMTDYGYTF

v_gene: TRBV7-9
j_gene: TRBJ1-5
CDR3aa: CASSLKGFDQHQHF

v_gene: TRBV7-3
j_gene: TRBJ2-3
CDR3aa: CASSLATTDTQYF

v_gene: TRBV5-4
j_gene: TRBJ1-4
CDR3aa: CASSLQGASEKLFF

v_gene: TRBV20-1
j_gene: TRBJ2-1
CDR3aa: CSPQGGLAGGREQFF

v_gene: TRBV7-8
j_gene: TRBJ2-3
CDR3aa: CASSLQGAVTDTQYF

v_gene: TRBV18
j_gene: TRBJ1-5
CDR3aa: CASSPPGYSNQPQHF

v_gene: TRBV28
j_gene: TRBJ2-1
CDR3aa: CASSSLGGASYNEQFF

v_gene: TRBV24-1
j_gene: TRBJ2-1
CDR3aa: CATSDPGTGANEQFF

v_gene: TRBV11-2
j_gene: TRBJ1-2
CDR3aa: CASSSRPDYGYTF

v_gene: TRBV12-3/TRBV12-4
j_gene: TRBJ2-3
CDR3aa: CASSNPGGTDTQYF

v_gene: TRBV5-1
j_gene: TRBJ2-7
CDR3aa: CASSSPRVYEQYF

v_gene: TRBV5-1
j_gene: TRBJ2-1
CDR3aa: CASSLGSGERGEQFF

v_gene: TRBV5-1
j_gene: TRBJ2-5
CDR3aa: CASSRGIQETQYF

v_gene: TRBV15
j_gene: TRBJ2-1
CDR3aa: CATSSQTSNEQFF

v_gene: TRBV19
j_gene: TRBJ1-6
CDR3aa: CASSGAGGLNSPLHF

v_gene: TRBV12-3/TRBV12-4
j_gene: TRBJ1-1
CDR3aa: CASSLFGTGSNTEAFF

v_gene: TRBV20-1
j_gene: TRBJ2-7
CDR3aa: CSARAGQYYEQYF

v_gene: TRBV3-1
j_gene: TRBJ2-3
CDR3aa: CASSQGSSTLGAGAF